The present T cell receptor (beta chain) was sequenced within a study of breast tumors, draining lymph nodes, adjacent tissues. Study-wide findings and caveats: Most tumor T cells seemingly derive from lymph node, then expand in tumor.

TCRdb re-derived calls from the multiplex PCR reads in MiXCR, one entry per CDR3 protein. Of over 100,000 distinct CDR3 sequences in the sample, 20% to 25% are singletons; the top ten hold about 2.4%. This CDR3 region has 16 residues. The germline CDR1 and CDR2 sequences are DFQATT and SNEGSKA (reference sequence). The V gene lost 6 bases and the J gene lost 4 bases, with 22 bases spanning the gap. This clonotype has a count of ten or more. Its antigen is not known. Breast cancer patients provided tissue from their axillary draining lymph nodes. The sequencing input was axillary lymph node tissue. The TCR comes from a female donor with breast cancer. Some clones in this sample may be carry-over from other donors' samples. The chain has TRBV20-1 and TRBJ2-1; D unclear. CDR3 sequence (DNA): TGCAGTGCCCCCGTTTTAGCTCGGCTCCAATACAATGAGCAGTTCTTC. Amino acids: CSAPVLARLQYNEQFF.